This T cell receptor beta chain was retrieved from a study of blood T cell repertoires in COVID-19. Study as a whole: In each case, the material was cDNA or gDNA derived from T cells, B-cell-depleted T cells, or PBMCs.

In the authors' workflow: Amplified reference gene primers provided the basis for estimating nucleated cell counts. Here immunoSEQ multiplex PCR was the method, and the copy in TCRdb shows in-frame clones only, minus some. Clone size and V and J calls were adopted from that table, with D and trimming inferred from the DNA. The table shows 400,000 or so clones, with about 87% occurring only once. The V and J ends lost 5 bases and 2 bases, in that order; junction bases with no gene match: 4. The CDR3 runs 15 residues. CDR1 and CDR2 from the germline V gene are MNHEY and SMNVEV (reference sequence). The rearrangement joins TRBV27 to TRBJ1-4; 8 bases match TRBD1. The sample taken for sequencing was peripheral blood. The receptor comes from a man younger than 35 with COVID-19, enrolled during active disease. Here the CDR3 reads CASSPDRGTNEKLFF. In nucleotides, the CDR3 is TGTGCCAGCAGTCCCGACAGGGGCACTAATGAAAAACTGTTTTTT.